Presented here are 5 T cell receptor beta chains from one specimen sequenced in a study of cytomegalovirus exposure and HLA in healthy donors. Only in-frame clones appear in the TCRdb table, and some are missing; sequencing was by immunoSEQ multiplex PCR. The sample includes 100,000 to 150,000 clones, 88% seen only once; the top ten take approximately 2%. The sample consisted of PBMCs. The receptor source for this set is a man aged 18 to 29 in good health and CMV-seronegative.

The chain carries TRBV5-8 and TRBJ1-1; maybe TRBD1 (6 bases). The ends were cut back, 2 bases at V and 8 bases at J, with 22 bases in the middle. Germline CDR1 is SGHTS and CDR2 is YDEGEE. The CDR3 totals 16 residues. The CDR3 region is CASSLTGTGGYGEAFF. The CDR3 coding sequence is TGTGCCAGCAGCTTAACAGGGACGGGAGGTTACGGGGAAGCTTTCTTT.

This chain connects TRBV7-9 to TRBJ2-1, with 13 bases fitting TRBD2. Germline trimming cut 4 bases from V and 8 bases from J; bases unmatched to any gene: 11. CDR1 is SEHNR, CDR2 FQNEAQ, per germline (reference sequence). The CDR3 is made up of 17 amino acids. CDR3 residues: CASSSSGLAGVRDEQFF. In DNA, the CDR3 is TGTGCCAGCAGCTCAAGTGGACTAGCGGGAGTAAGAGATGAGCAGTTCTTC.

V and J are TRBV2 and TRBJ1-1; the D is unclear. The CDR3 loop spans 11 amino acids. Germline V lookup: CDR1 SNHLY, CDR2 FYNNEI. Trimming pared 7 bases from V and 5 bases from J, leaving 8 bases between. The CDR3 DNA follows: TGTGCCAGCATGATGCGGACTGAAGCTTTCTTT. It specifies CASMMRTEAFF.

This sequence joins TRBV28 and TRBJ1-5, with D maybe TRBD1 (5 bases). V lost 3 bases to trimming and J lost 4 bases, with 13 bases between them. The germline V gene has CDR1 MDHEN and CDR2 SYDVKM. The CDR3 has 15 residues. DNA for the CDR3: TGTGCCAGCAGTTTTCCCGACAGAGCGAATCAGCCCCAGCATTTT. Amino acid sequence: CASSFPDRANQPQHF.

The chain carries TRBV27 and TRBJ2-3, with D perhaps TRBD2 (6 bases). Germline assignment: CDR1 MNHEY and CDR2 SMNVEV (reference sequence). This CDR3 is 14 amino acids long. Trimming removed 6 bases from V and 12 bases from J, with 22 bases in between. CDR3 region: CASSSYSRMTSQYF. The CDR3 DNA is TGTGCCAGCAGCTCTTATAGTCGGATGACTAGTCAGTATTTT.